The 10 T cell receptor beta chains listed next were all sequenced from one sample in a study of shared T cell receptors in the human thymus. TCRdb's copy holds only in-frame clones and misses some; the assay was immunoSEQ multiplex PCR. The sample includes some 640,000 clones, more than 70% of them seen just once. In addition, the sample was reused for a study of human thymus T cells.

The sequenced material came from thymocytes. The receptors come from a boy younger than two with a congenital heart defect.

The chain recombines TRBV11-2 with TRBJ1-6, with 8 bases matching TRBD1. Germline lookup yields CDR1 SGHAT and CDR2 FQNNGV. V was clipped by 5 bases and J by 4 bases; unmatched bases: 4. The CDR3 is made up of 15 amino acids. The CDR3 coding sequence is TGTGCCAGCAGCCCCCGGACAGGGTATAATTCACCCCTCCACTTT. It translates to CASSPRTGYNSPLHF.

The rearrangement links TRBV5-4 to TRBJ2-7, with 10 bases matching TRBD2. Per germline, CDR1 SGHNT and CDR2 YYREEE (reference sequence). Trimming took 0 bases from V and 2 from J; bases not matched to a gene: 8. There are 17 residues in the CDR3. CDR3 DNA sequence: TGTGCCAGCAGCTTGGCCCCGACTAGCGGGCCGACCTACGAGCAGTACTTC. It yields the protein CASSLAPTSGPTYEQYF.

The chain couples TRBV29-1 to TRBJ2-5, with D maybe TRBD2 (5 bases). The CDR3 consists of 12 residues. The germline V gene has CDR1 SQVTM and CDR2 ANQGSEA. V was clipped by 7 bases and J by 1 base, with 10 bases between them. The CDR3 nucleotides are TGCAGCGGACGGACTGTCCAAGAGACCCAGTACTTC. Its protein is CSGRTVQETQYF.

The V and J genes are TRBV5-5 and TRBJ2-7; tentative D call: TRBD2 (6 bases). Germline V gene data show CDR1 as SGHKS and CDR2 as YYEKEE (reference sequence). The V end was cut by 4 bases, the J end by 2 bases, with 10 bases between. CDR3 length: 13 residues. CDR3 region: CASSAGRTYEQYF. CDR3 DNA: TGTGCCAGCAGCGCGGGGAGGACCTACGAGCAGTACTTC.

This clone has only a few counts. The chain joins TRBV12-1 to TRBJ1-2. TRBV12-1 is described as a pseudogene. The CDR3 totals 15 residues. This CDR3 reads CASSFAGGWSYGYTF. CDR3 nucleotides: TGTGCCAGCAGCTTCGCGGGGGGCTGGAGTTATGGCTACACCTTC.

This clone was picked up one time. This rearrangement joins TRBV6-6 to TRBJ2-1, with 10 bases that match TRBD2. The J segment lost 6 bases and the V segment lost 6 bases, leaving 2 bases of the junction unmatched. Per germline, CDR1 MNHNY and CDR2 SVGAGI (reference sequence). This CDR3 is built from 13 residues. The CDR3 bases are TGTGCCAGCAGCGCTAGCGGGAGCAATGAGCAGTTCTTC. Translated, it gives CASSASGSNEQFF.

V and J are TRBV9 and TRBJ1-1; no definite D call. The CDR3 sequence is 15 residues long. Germline V lookup: CDR1 SGDLS, CDR2 YYNGEE. V lost 3 bases and J lost 5, with 17 bases in between. The CDR3 sequence: CASSGRGTHGTEAFF. Written as DNA, the CDR3 is TGTGCCAGCAGCGGACGGGGAACCCACGGAACTGAAGCTTTCTTT. The full variable domain, in which reference TRBV9 and TRBJ1-1 provide the parts outside the CDR3, is DSGVTQTPKHLITATGQRVTLRCSPRSGDLSVYWYQQSLDQGLQFLIQYYNGEERAKGNILERFSAQQFPDLHSELNLSSLELGDSALYFCASSGRGTHGTEAFFGQGTRLTVV.

The V gene is TRBV27, the J gene TRBJ1-2; 7 nucleotides match TRBD1. Germline V lookup: CDR1 MNHEY, CDR2 SMNVEV (reference sequence). The CDR3 is 14 residues long. V lost 4 bases and J lost 4; bases outside the gene matches: 6. DNA of the CDR3: TGTGCCAGCAGTTCGGACAGGAAAGTCTATGGCTACACCTTC. It yields the protein CASSSDRKVYGYTF.

This clone has just one count. The V gene is TRBV25-1, the J gene TRBJ1-1, with D possibly matching TRBD1 (5 bases). The CDR3 runs 14 residues. V lost 3 bases to trimming and J lost 3 bases, with 11 bases between them. Germline CDR1 is MGHDK and CDR2 is SYGVNS. The CDR3, as DNA: TGTGCCAGCAGTGATCCCTGGGGGGACACTGAAGCTTTCTTT. Protein: CASSDPWGDTEAFF.

In its sample, this clone was seen once. This chain links TRBV30 with TRBJ2-1; D might be TRBD1 (6 bases). The CDR3 is 15 residues long. Germline V CDR1 and CDR2: GTSNPN, SVGIG (reference sequence). Trimming removed 1 base from V and 4 bases from J, with 14 bases in between. CDR3 coding DNA: TGTGCCTGGAGTGGGCAGGACAGAATTTACAATGAGCAGTTCTTC. Its translation: CAWSGQDRIYNEQFF.